The 30 T cell receptor beta chains in this list originate from one sample, sequenced in a study of control samples from healthy donors and cancer patients. Produced via immunoSEQ multiplex PCR; TCRdb's table is partial and in-frame only. The table has just under 75,000 clones, roughly 84% seen once; the top ten hold 4%. Sequenced sample: blood. The receptors shown here come from a woman in her forties or fifties in good health.

This sequence joins TRBV6-6 and TRBJ2-1, with a possible D match to TRBD2 (5 bases). CDR1 is MNHNY and CDR2 is SVGAGI in the germline V gene (reference sequence). Trimming stripped 6 bases from V and 2 bases from J, with 8 bases between. The CDR3 contains 13 residues. The CDR3: CASRAGTYNEQFF. The CDR3, as DNA: TGTGCCAGCAGAGCCGGGACCTACAATGAGCAGTTCTTC.

The genes are TRBV11-2 and TRBJ2-7; 10 bases are a match to TRBD1. V gave up 5 bases and J gave up 2 bases; unmatched junction bases: 6. CDR3 size: 15 residues. Germline V lookup: CDR1 SGHAT, CDR2 FQNNGV. This CDR3 is CASSPVTGGPYEQYF. Written as DNA, the CDR3 is TGTGCCAGCAGCCCGGTGACAGGGGGCCCCTACGAGCAGTACTTC.

The chain links TRBV2 to TRBJ1-3, with D perhaps matching TRBD1 (5 bases). The ends were cut back, 7 bases at V and 0 bases at J, with 10 bases in the middle. This CDR3 has 14 amino acids. Germline CDR1 reads SNHLY; CDR2 reads FYNNEI. The CDR3 DNA reads TGTGCCAGCACAGGGACCTTCTCTGGAAACACCATATATTTT. This encodes CASTGTFSGNTIYF.

The chain joins TRBV5-6 to TRBJ1-4; unclear D gene. CDR1 and CDR2 (germline): SGHDT, YYEEEE. V lost 4 bases and J 8 bases, leaving 15 bases between the germline ends. The CDR3 covers 14 residues. The CDR3, as DNA: TGTGCCAGCAGCGCGAAGGGCTACGGGGAAAAACTGTTTTTT. Amino acids: CASSAKGYGEKLFF.

This chain connects TRBV2 to TRBJ1-2; the D is unclear. This CDR3 has 14 amino acids. The germline gives CDR1 SNHLY, CDR2 FYNNEI. V was cut by 6 bases and J by 0 bases, with 11 bases left in between. The CDR3 loop reads CASSPDTSNYGYTF. CDR3 DNA: TGTGCCAGCAGCCCCGACACTTCTAACTATGGCTACACCTTC.

This clone was detected a few times. This rearrangement joins TRBV5-1 to TRBJ1-1; 7 bases are shared with TRBD1. J lost 4 bases, V lost 4 bases, and 4 bases had no gene match. The CDR3 loop spans 13 amino acids. Germline V gives CDR1 SGHRS, CDR2 YFSETQ. CDR3 region: CASSKGAGTEAFF. The CDR3 nucleotides are TGCGCCAGCAGCAAGGGGGCTGGCACTGAAGCTTTCTTT.

The V gene is TRBV5-4, the J gene TRBJ2-1; 9 nucleotides align to TRBD2. Per germline, CDR1 SGHNT and CDR2 YYREEE (reference sequence). V gave up 0 bases and J gave up 2 bases; unmatched junction bases: 9. The CDR3 is 18 amino acids. Here the CDR3 DNA reads TGTGCCAGCAGCTTGGAGCCATATGGCGGGAGGGCCTACAATGAGCAGTTCTTC. Translating gives CASSLEPYGGRAYNEQFF.

The chain carries TRBV5-1 and TRBJ2-2; D unclear. V was pared by 1 base and J by 5 bases, with 9 bases between. Germline CDR1 reads SGHRS; CDR2 reads YFSETQ. The CDR3 is made up of 14 amino acids. This chain's CDR3 is CASSLTAPTGELFF. Here the CDR3 DNA reads TGCGCCAGCAGCTTGACAGCCCCTACCGGGGAGCTGTTTTTT.

The chain carries TRBV21-1 and TRBJ1-1; TRBD1, the D gene given by the table, was not confirmed from the DNA. TRBV21-1 is designated a pseudogene. This CDR3 spans 17 amino acids. Here the CDR3 DNA reads TGTGCCAGCAGCAAAGAGGGACAGGGGAGAGATTGGACTGAAGCTTTCTTT. This codes for CASSKEGQGRDWTEAFF.

The CDR3 nucleotides are TGTGCCAGCAGCCAAGAAGGGCAGGGCTACGAGCAGTACTTC. It specifies CASSQEGQGYEQYF. The chain is built from TRBV3-1 (or the pseudogene TRBV3-2) and TRBJ2-7, with D maybe TRBD1 (5 bases). CDR1 is LGHDT and CDR2 is YNNKEL in the germline V gene (reference sequence). The CDR3 is 14 residues long. Trimming stripped 0 bases from V and 3 bases from J, with 9 bases between.

This rearrangement joins TRBV4-1 to TRBJ1-6, with unresolved D. CDR3 length: 14 residues. From germline, CDR1 is MGHRA and CDR2 YSYEKL. Trimming removed 0 bases at V and 6 bases at J, with 6 bases between. DNA of the CDR3: TGCGCCAGCAGCCAAGATGGAGTTAATTCACCCCTCCACTTT. Translating gives CASSQDGVNSPLHF.

V and J are TRBV19 and TRBJ1-6; no definite D call. The V gene lost 5 bases and the J gene lost 6 bases, with 11 bases spanning the gap. CDR3 size: 14 residues. CDR1 is LNHDA and CDR2 is SQIVND in the germline V gene (reference sequence). The CDR3 nucleotides read TGTGCCAGTAGTGGCGGGATAACTAATTCACCCCTCCACTTT. It translates to CASSGGITNSPLHF. Combining the CDR3 with reference TRBV19 and TRBJ1-6 gives the whole variable domain DGGITQSPKYLFRKEGQNVTLSCEQNLNHDAMYWYRQDPGQGLRLIYYSQIVNDFQKGDIAEGYSVSREKKESFPLTVTSAQKNPTAFYLCASSGGITNSPLHFGNGTRLTVT.

V usage is TRBV28 and J usage is TRBJ1-1, with a weak D call TRBD1 (6 bases). CDR1 is MDHEN, CDR2 SYDVKM, per germline. The V end was cut by 7 bases, the J end by 10 bases, with 16 bases between. There are 12 residues in the CDR3. The CDR3 region has the DNA TGTGCCAGCACCCCCCAGGGGAACGTAGCTTTCTTT. Translating it yields CASTPQGNVAFF.

The chain joins TRBV24-1 to TRBJ2-6; D unresolved. The CDR3 loop spans 15 amino acids. V shed 9 bases and J shed 0 bases, with 11 bases lying between them. Germline CDR1 reads KGHDR; CDR2 reads SFDVKD. CDR3 amino acids: CATDPDLSGANVLTF. CDR3 DNA: TGTGCCACCGACCCAGACCTCTCTGGGGCCAACGTCCTGACTTTC.

This clone was seen more than once but under ten times. The genes are TRBV27 and TRBJ1-2; maybe TRBD1 (5 bases). Germline lookup yields CDR1 MNHEY and CDR2 SMNVEV (reference sequence). The CDR3 has 15 amino acids. V was cut by 2 bases and J by 5 bases, with 15 bases left in between. The CDR3 protein is CASSLVGGRGYGYTF. CDR3 sequence (DNA): TGTGCCAGCAGTTTAGTTGGGGGTAGAGGGTATGGCTACACCTTC.

The gene calls are TRBV29-1 and TRBJ2-1; TRBD2 is a possible D gene (7 bases). V was shortened by 6 bases and J by 0 bases, with 9 bases between the two germline ends. Germline CDR1 reads SQVTM; CDR2 reads ANQGSEA. CDR3 length equals 13 residues. CDR3 amino acids: CSVGGVSYNEQFF. The DNA for the CDR3 is TGCAGCGTAGGGGGGGTCTCCTACAATGAGCAGTTCTTC.

For the CDR3, the DNA is TGTGCCAGCAGGATGGGGGGTTCCTACGAGCAGTACTTC. It encodes CASRMGGSYEQYF. This rearrangement joins TRBV27 to TRBJ2-7; perhaps TRBD2 as D (6 bases). CDR3 length: 13 amino acids. V was pared by 6 bases and J by 1 base, with 10 bases between. Germline-derived CDR1 and CDR2 are MNHEY and SMNVEV (reference sequence).

The rearrangement uses TRBV4-1 and TRBJ2-2; no definite D call. This CDR3 is built from 13 residues. Germline V CDR1 and CDR2: MGHRA, YSYEKL. V lost 5 bases and J 5 bases, leaving 9 bases between the germline ends. CDR3: CASSSYSTGELFF. CDR3 DNA sequence: TGCGCCAGCAGCTCCTACTCGACCGGGGAGCTGTTTTTT.

The CDR3 sequence: CATSDSGTGRGLSSYNEQFF. CDR3 nucleotides: TGTGCCACCAGTGATTCCGGGACAGGGAGAGGGCTGAGCTCCTACAATGAGCAGTTCTTC. V usage is TRBV24-1 and J usage is TRBJ2-1, with 9 bases lining up with TRBD1. Germline CDR1 and CDR2: KGHDR and SFDVKD. Trimming cost V 2 bases and J 0 bases; bases outside gene matches: 13. This CDR3 spans 20 amino acids.

The chain carries TRBV29-1 and TRBJ2-1; 13 bases align to TRBD2. Germline V CDR1 and CDR2: SQVTM, ANQGSEA. The junction had 10 bases not matched to a gene; V was cut back by 6 bases and J by 8 bases. This CDR3 has 15 amino acids. The CDR3 spells CSVNSGTSGTYEQFF. In DNA, the CDR3 is TGCAGCGTAAACTCCGGGACTAGCGGGACGTATGAGCAGTTCTTC.

This rearrangement joins TRBV7-3 to TRBJ2-1; no reliable D call. CDR3 length: 12 residues. The V gene's germline CDR1 is SGHTA and CDR2 FQGTGA. Deletions cut 5 bases from V and 8 bases from J, with 10 bases between. The CDR3 region is CASSTDLDEQFF. The CDR3 nucleotides are TGTGCCAGCAGCACCGACTTAGATGAGCAGTTCTTC.

The rearrangement links TRBV5-1 to TRBJ1-2; TRBD1 might be the D (6 bases). The CDR3 extends over 16 amino acids. Germline V gene sequence: CDR1 SGHRS, CDR2 YFSETQ. The V and J ends lost 3 bases and 0 bases respectively, with 15 bases between them. The CDR3 region has the DNA TGCGCCAGCAGCTCGTCGACAGGAGGACCTAACTATGGCTACACCTTC. As protein: CASSSSTGGPNYGYTF. The whole variable domain, filled in from reference TRBV5-1 and TRBJ1-2, reads KAGVTQTPRYLIKTRGQQVTLSCSPISGHRSVSWYQQTPGQGLQFLFEYFSETQRNKGNFPGRFSGRQFSNSRSEMNVSTLELGDSALYLCASSSSTGGPNYGYTFGSGTRLTVV.

The chain carries TRBV5-5 and TRBJ1-2; 8 bases agree with TRBD1. Germline CDR1 is SGHKS and CDR2 is YYEKEE (reference sequence). V shed 3 bases and J 3 bases; nucleotides not matched to a gene: 16. The CDR3 runs 18 residues. CDR3 residues: CASSSAPSRGLSDYGYTF. The CDR3 DNA reads TGTGCCAGCAGCTCAGCCCCCTCCAGGGGGCTATCGGACTATGGCTACACCTTC.

J is TRBJ1-5 and V is TRBV9; 8 bases align to TRBD1. Unmatched junction bases numbered 12, after V lost 3 bases and J lost 7 bases. The CDR3 consists of 16 residues. Germline CDR1 SGDLS, CDR2 YYNGEE. CDR3 bases: TGTGCCAGCAGCGCGGGGGCAGGGGGCGCAGGCCAGCCCCAGCATTTT. Translating gives CASSAGAGGAGQPQHF.

The chain has TRBV28 and TRBJ2-5; maybe TRBD2 (5 bases). The CDR3 is made up of 14 amino acids. CDR1 is MDHEN and CDR2 is SYDVKM in the germline V gene. V was trimmed by 6 bases and J by 7 bases, leaving 18 bases between them. The CDR3 here is CASRPGLPGGTQYF. The CDR3 DNA is TGTGCCAGCAGACCTGGACTCCCTGGCGGGACCCAGTACTTC.

The CDR3 DNA reads as TGTGCCAGCGGTTGGTTCAACACCGGGGAGCTGTTTTTT. This sequence encodes CASGWFNTGELFF. The chain recombines TRBV27 with TRBJ2-2, with D hard to call. Trimming pared 8 bases from V and 2 bases from J, leaving 9 bases between. Germline V gene data show CDR1 as MNHEY and CDR2 as SMNVEV (reference sequence). This CDR3 region has 13 residues.

The chain combines TRBV6-5 with TRBJ2-7; TRBD2 matches 7 bases. Germline loops: CDR1 MNHEY, CDR2 SVGAGI. CDR3 size: 15 residues. Trimming cost V 6 bases and J 6 bases; bases outside gene matches: 14. CDR3 nucleotide sequence: TGTGCCAGCAGACCCCGGACTAGTCCCCTTTTCGAGCAGTACTTC. Its protein product is CASRPRTSPLFEQYF.

The chain recombines TRBV2 with TRBJ1-2; D ambiguous. CDR3 length: 12 amino acids. Between the trimmed V and J ends, which lost 1 base and 4 bases, there was a span of 4 bases. Germline V gives CDR1 SNHLY, CDR2 FYNNEI. The CDR3, as DNA: TGTGCCAGCAGTGAAGGGACCTATGGCTACACCTTC. Residues: CASSEGTYGYTF.

The chain joins TRBV5-4 to TRBJ2-3, with TRBD2 as a possible D gene (5 bases). Germline assignment: CDR1 SGHNT and CDR2 YYREEE (reference sequence). Trimming pared 4 bases from V and 0 bases from J, leaving 18 bases between. CDR3 size: 17 residues. CDR3: CASSPAGYGSSTDTQYF. The CDR3 DNA reads as TGTGCCAGCAGCCCCGCTGGTTATGGGAGTAGCACAGATACGCAGTATTTT.

This chain's CDR3 is CASSGIGLSGNTIYF. In DNA form, the CDR3 reads TGCGCCAGCAGTGGTATCGGGCTCTCTGGAAACACCATATATTTT. The rearrangement links TRBV10-2 to TRBJ1-3; D is unresolved. Germline CDR1 and CDR2: WSHSY and SAAADI. The CDR3 spans 15 residues. V was cut by 4 bases and J by 0 bases, with 10 bases left in between.